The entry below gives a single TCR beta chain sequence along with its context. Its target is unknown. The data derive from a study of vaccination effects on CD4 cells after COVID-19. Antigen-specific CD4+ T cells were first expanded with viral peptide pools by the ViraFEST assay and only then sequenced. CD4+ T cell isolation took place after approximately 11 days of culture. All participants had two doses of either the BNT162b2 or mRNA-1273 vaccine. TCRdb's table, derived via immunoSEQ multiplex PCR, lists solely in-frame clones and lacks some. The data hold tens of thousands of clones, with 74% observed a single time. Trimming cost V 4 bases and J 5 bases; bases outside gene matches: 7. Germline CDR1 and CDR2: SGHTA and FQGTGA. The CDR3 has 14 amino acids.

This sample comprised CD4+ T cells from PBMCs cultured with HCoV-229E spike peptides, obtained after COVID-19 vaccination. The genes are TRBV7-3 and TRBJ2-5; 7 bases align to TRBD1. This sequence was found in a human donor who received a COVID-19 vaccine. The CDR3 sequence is CASSSLGGRETQYF. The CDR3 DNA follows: TGTGCCAGCAGCTCACTAGGGGGCCGGGAGACCCAGTACTTC.